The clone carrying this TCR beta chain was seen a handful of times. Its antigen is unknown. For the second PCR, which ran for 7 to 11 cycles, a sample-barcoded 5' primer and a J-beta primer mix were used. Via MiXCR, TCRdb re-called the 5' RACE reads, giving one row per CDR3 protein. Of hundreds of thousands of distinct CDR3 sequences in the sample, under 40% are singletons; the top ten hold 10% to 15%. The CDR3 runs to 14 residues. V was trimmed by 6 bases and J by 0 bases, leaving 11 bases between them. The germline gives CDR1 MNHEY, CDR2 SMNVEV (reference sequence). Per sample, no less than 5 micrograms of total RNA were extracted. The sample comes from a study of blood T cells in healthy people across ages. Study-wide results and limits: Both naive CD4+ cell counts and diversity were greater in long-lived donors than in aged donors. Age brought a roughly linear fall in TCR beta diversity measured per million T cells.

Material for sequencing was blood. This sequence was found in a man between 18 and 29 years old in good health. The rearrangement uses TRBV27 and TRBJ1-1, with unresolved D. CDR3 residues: CASRLTVMNTEAFF. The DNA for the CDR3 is TGTGCCAGCAGGCTCACCGTAATGAACACTGAAGCTTTCTTT.